The entry below describes one T cell receptor beta chain. Its cognate antigen is unknown. Libraries were prepared by immunoSEQ multiplex PCR; TCRdb keeps only in-frame clonotypes and omits some of them. The sample contains 60,000 to 85,000 clones, over 75% of which appear only once. Germline V gives CDR1 SGHNT, CDR2 YYREEE (reference sequence). The CDR3 extends over 13 amino acids. Trimming took off 4 bases at V and 2 bases at J, with 9 bases between the two ends. The data are from a study of OX40 agonist ivuxolimab in advanced cancers. Study background: Previous treatment with anti-PD-1, anti-PD-L1 or anti-CTLA-4 therapy was allowed; 40% had received some. Study-level results: More expanded clones were found, on average, in CD8+ than in CD4+ T cells.

Material: CD4+ or CD8+ T cells sorted from blood, obtained in a trial of the OX40 agonist ivuxolimab. The genes are TRBV5-4 and TRBJ1-2; D is undetermined. This clonotype was obtained from an adult with an advanced solid tumor such as melanoma, head and neck, liver or kidney cancer. CDR3 protein: CASSTDGNYGYTF. CDR3 DNA sequence: TGTGCCAGCAGCACGGACGGGAACTATGGCTACACCTTC.